A single sample gave rise to the 25 T cell receptor beta chains below, sequenced in a study of blood T cell repertoires in COVID-19. The assay was immunoSEQ multiplex PCR, and TCRdb's table has in-frame clones only and misses some. The sample records about 150,000 clones, 85% to 90% being singletons. Sequencing was done on a sample of peripheral blood. These receptor sequences come from an older woman with acute or convalescent COVID-19.

The chain is built from TRBV7-8 and TRBJ1-5; D is unclear. Germline assignment: CDR1 SGHVS and CDR2 FQNEAQ. The germline V and J ends were trimmed by 2 bases and 5 bases, with 10 bases remaining between them. The CDR3 consists of 14 residues. CDR3 DNA sequence: TGTGCCAGCAGCTTACGACGGAGAGATCAGCCCCAGCATTTT. Protein sequence: CASSLRRRDQPQHF.

V usage is TRBV6-6 and J usage is TRBJ2-7; D is perhaps TRBD1 (5 bases). V was clipped by 2 bases and J by 2 bases, with 10 bases between them. Looked up from germline, CDR1 is MNHNY and CDR2 is SVGAGI (reference sequence). The CDR3 runs to 14 residues. CDR3 coding DNA: TGTGCCAGCAGTTACCCAGGGATGGCCTACGAGCAGTACTTC. Residues: CASSYPGMAYEQYF.

This clone was detected once. V is TRBV15 and J is TRBJ2-3; 10 bases fit TRBD2. Germline V gene sequence: CDR1 LNHNV, CDR2 YYDKDF (reference sequence). This CDR3 spans 15 amino acids. J gave up 3 bases and V 8 bases, and 8 bases lay outside the gene matches. The CDR3 spells CATQSGGAETDTQYF. The CDR3 DNA follows: TGTGCCACCCAGAGCGGGGGGGCGGAAACAGATACGCAGTATTTT.

DNA for the CDR3: TGTGCCAGCAGCGATGGGGCCAGGGGGAGGGAGCAGTACTTC. Residues: CASSDGARGREQYF. This chain uses TRBV7-9 with TRBJ2-7; D is possibly TRBD1 (7 bases). In germline, CDR1 is SEHNR, CDR2 FQNEAQ (reference sequence). The CDR3 has 14 amino acids. V gave up 5 bases and J gave up 7 bases, with 18 bases separating them.

The rearrangement joins TRBV6-2 or TRBV6-3 to TRBJ2-2; 7 nucleotides agree with TRBD2. V gave up 4 bases and J gave up 3 bases; unmatched junction bases: 11. The CDR3 spans 17 residues. Looked up from germline, CDR1 is MNHEY and CDR2 is SVGEGT. Here the CDR3 reads CASSSSIRGGYTGELFF. For the CDR3, the DNA is TGTGCCAGCAGTTCCTCCATCCGGGGAGGGTACACCGGGGAGCTGTTTTTT.

The rearrangement uses TRBV5-8 and TRBJ1-5, with a tentative D call TRBD1 (6 bases). Trimming cost V 0 bases and J 2 bases, with 15 bases left between them. The CDR3 loop spans 17 amino acids. Per the germline V gene, CDR1 is SGHTS and CDR2 is YDEGEE. This CDR3 is CASSLVIRGVGNQPQHF. The DNA for the CDR3 is TGTGCCAGCAGCTTGGTGATCAGGGGAGTCGGCAATCAGCCCCAGCATTTT.

The gene calls are TRBV14 and TRBJ1-6; 7 bases agree with TRBD1. V gave up 4 bases and J gave up 6 bases; unmatched junction bases: 6. The CDR3 is 15 amino acids. Per germline, CDR1 SGHDN and CDR2 FVKESK. The CDR3 spells CASSLDRWSNSPLHF. The CDR3 DNA sequence: TGTGCCAGCAGCCTGGACAGGTGGAGTAATTCACCCCTCCACTTT.

This chain's CDR3 is CASSYHSGPGELFF. The CDR3 nucleotides are TGTGCCAGCAGTTACCATTCCGGTCCCGGGGAGCTGTTTTTT. This chain connects TRBV6-5 to TRBJ2-2; no definite D call. Germline V gene lookup returns CDR1 MNHEY and CDR2 SVGAGI. The CDR3 sequence is 14 residues long. V lost 2 bases and J 6 bases, leaving 10 bases between the germline ends.

This clone was detected only once. This rearrangement joins TRBV5-4 to TRBJ2-6; D uncertain. Germline V lookup: CDR1 SGHNT, CDR2 YYREEE (reference sequence). The V and J ends lost 4 bases and 0 bases respectively, with 14 bases between them. CDR3 length: 17 residues. The CDR3 protein is CASSLVGWSSGANVLTF. The CDR3, as DNA: TGTGCCAGCAGCCTGGTAGGATGGAGCTCTGGGGCCAACGTCCTGACTTTC.

The chain employs TRBV5-1 and TRBJ1-2; 7 bases match TRBD1. Germline CDR1 is SGHRS and CDR2 is YFSETQ. The CDR3 loop spans 15 amino acids. V lost 3 bases, J lost 1 base, and 6 bases stayed unmatched. The CDR3 region has the DNA TGCGCCAGCAGCTGGGACAGAGGAAATAACTATGGCTACACCTTC. Protein: CASSWDRGNNYGYTF.

The rearrangement joins TRBV13 to TRBJ2-3, with no clear D. Germline assignment: CDR1 PRHDT and CDR2 FYEKMQ (reference sequence). The CDR3 consists of 13 residues. Trimming pared 1 base from V and 2 bases from J, leaving 4 bases between. The CDR3 region is CASSLAVTDTQYF. The CDR3 coding sequence is TGTGCCAGCAGCTTAGCGGTCACAGATACGCAGTATTTT.

V is TRBV6-5 and J is TRBJ2-3, with TRBD2 as a possible D gene (5 bases). The CDR3 length is 14 residues. Germline-derived CDR1 and CDR2 are MNHEY and SVGAGI. The V end lost 8 bases, the J end lost 6 bases, and 18 bases lay between the germline ends. The CDR3 spells CASAGGSYQDTQYF. For the CDR3, the DNA is TGTGCCAGCGCCGGCGGGTCATACCAGGATACGCAGTATTTT.

The J gene is TRBJ1-2, the V gene TRBV27, with unresolved D. V gave up 1 base and J gave up 2 bases, with 5 bases separating them. Germline V CDR1 and CDR2: MNHEY, SMNVEV (reference sequence). This CDR3 has 13 amino acids. The DNA of the CDR3 is TGTGCCAGCAGTTTATTCCAAAACTATGGCTACACCTTC. Its protein is CASSLFQNYGYTF.

This clone appeared a few times. The chain couples TRBV5-4 to TRBJ2-7; 7 nucleotides line up with TRBD2. The junction had 6 bases not matched to a gene; V was cut back by 4 bases and J by 5 bases. The length of the CDR3 is 13 residues. Germline values: CDR1 SGHNT, CDR2 YYREEE (reference sequence). Here the CDR3 reads CASSPGLGDEQYF. CDR3 in DNA: TGTGCCAGCAGCCCCGGACTAGGGGACGAGCAGTACTTC. Combining the CDR3 with reference TRBV5-4 and TRBJ2-7 gives the whole variable domain ETGVTQSPTHLIKTRGQQVTLRCSSQSGHNTVSWYQQALGQGPQFIFQYYREEENGRGNFPPRFSGLQFPNYSSELNVNALELDDSALYLCASSPGLGDEQYFGPGTRLTVT.

This clone showed up just a few times. This rearrangement joins TRBV30 to TRBJ1-1, with TRBD1 identical over 8 bases. This CDR3 region has 14 residues. Per germline, CDR1 GTSNPN and CDR2 SVGIG (reference sequence). The junction had 9 bases not matched to a gene; V was cut back by 5 bases and J by 4 bases. In DNA form, the CDR3 reads TGTGCCTGGTACTCTCTCGGGACAGGCACTGAAGCTTTCTTT. It translates to CAWYSLGTGTEAFF. Complete variable domain (other parts from reference TRBV30 and TRBJ1-1): SQTIHQWPATLVQPVGSPLSLECTVEGTSNPNLYWYRQAAGRGLQLLFYSVGIGQISSEVPQNLSASRPQDRQFILSSKKLLLSDSGFYLCAWYSLGTGTEAFFGQGTRLTVV.

The V and J genes are TRBV9 and TRBJ2-1; 7 positions match TRBD2. V shed 3 bases and J 0 bases; nucleotides not matched to a gene: 3. Per germline, CDR1 SGDLS and CDR2 YYNGEE. The CDR3 length is 15 residues. The CDR3 nucleotides read TGTGCCAGCAGCGCTAGCGGCAGCTCCTACAATGAGCAGTTCTTC. This codes for CASSASGSSYNEQFF.

In this sample, this clone turned up a few times. V gene TRBV5-1 combines with J gene TRBJ1-1, with TRBD1 matching 8 bases. In germline, CDR1 is SGHRS, CDR2 YFSETQ. After removal of 4 bases from V and 2 bases from J, the junction contained 4 bases not matched to a gene. CDR3 length equals 14 residues. CDR3 nucleotides: TGCGCCAGCAGCCGGACAGGGAGTAACACTGAAGCTTTCTTT. This gives the protein CASSRTGSNTEAFF.

DNA of the CDR3: TGCGCCAGCAGCCAAGCCCCGGACAGGGCGTGGGGGGCTTTCTTT. This codes for CASSQAPDRAWGAFF. This rearrangement joins TRBV4-3 to TRBJ1-1; the match to TRBD1 covers 8 bases. The CDR3 is 15 amino acids. The germline V gene has CDR1 LGHNA and CDR2 YSLEER. V gave up 1 base and J gave up 11 bases; unmatched junction bases: 12.

V gene TRBV27 combines with J gene TRBJ2-5; D may be TRBD2 (5 bases). Germline CDR1 and CDR2: MNHEY and SMNVEV (reference sequence). V lost 4 bases and J 12 bases, leaving 15 bases between the germline ends. The CDR3 runs to 12 residues. CDR3 DNA: TGTGCCAGCAGTTCAAGTGGGGAGAAGGAGTACTTC. Its protein product is CASSSSGEKEYF.

The rearrangement links TRBV4-3 to TRBJ1-2; D might be TRBD1 (5 bases). V lost 1 base and J lost 4, with 13 bases in between. CDR3 length equals 15 residues. In germline, CDR1 is LGHNA, CDR2 YSLEER. The CDR3 loop is CASSQVGGVSYGYTF. The CDR3 DNA reads as TGCGCCAGCAGCCAAGTGGGGGGAGTCTCCTATGGCTACACCTTC.

In this sample, this clone turned up a few times. This chain uses TRBV30 with TRBJ1-2; perhaps TRBD1 as D (6 bases). The V and J ends lost 5 bases and 2 bases respectively, with 9 bases between them. In germline, CDR1 is GTSNPN, CDR2 SVGIG (reference sequence). The CDR3 is 12 residues long. CDR3 in amino acids: CAWYTGNYGYTF. The CDR3, as DNA: TGTGCCTGGTACACAGGGAACTATGGCTACACCTTC. Full variable domain (rest looked up from reference TRBV30 and TRBJ1-2): SQTIHQWPATLVQPVGSPLSLECTVEGTSNPNLYWYRQAAGRGLQLLFYSVGIGQISSEVPQNLSASRPQDRQFILSSKKLLLSDSGFYLCAWYTGNYGYTFGSGTRLTVV.

A single count supports this clone. V and J are TRBV5-5 and TRBJ2-1; tentatively, D is TRBD2 (6 bases). The germline CDR1 and CDR2 sequences are SGHKS and YYEKEE (reference sequence). The CDR3 length is 18 residues. With 3 bases removed from V and 1 base from J, the gap between germline ends came to 20 bases. The DNA of the CDR3 is TGTGCCAGCAGCTCCCATCCACCCAGCGGGTCATCCTACAATGAGCAGTTCTTC. Translating it yields CASSSHPPSGSSYNEQFF.

The V gene is TRBV6-4, the J gene TRBJ1-2; D gene ambiguous. Between the trimmed V and J ends, which lost 5 bases and 2 bases, there was a span of 9 bases. Germline CDR1 and CDR2: MRHNA and SNTAGT. The CDR3 has 13 residues. CDR3 in amino acids: CASSTGQNYGYTF. CDR3 sequence (DNA): TGTGCCAGCAGTACCGGTCAAAACTATGGCTACACCTTC.

The V call is TRBV9, the J call TRBJ1-5; D is possibly TRBD1 (6 bases). Trimming removed 4 bases from V and 4 bases from J, with 9 bases in between. CDR1 and CDR2 (germline): SGDLS, YYNGEE. This CDR3 has 13 amino acids. The CDR3 sequence: CASSTQGNQPQHF. In DNA form, the CDR3 reads TGTGCCAGCAGCACGCAGGGGAATCAGCCCCAGCATTTT.

The chain joins TRBV27 to TRBJ1-5; D gene ambiguous. This CDR3 is 14 amino acids long. V was pared by 8 bases and J by 3 bases, with 14 bases between. Per germline, CDR1 MNHEY and CDR2 SMNVEV (reference sequence). This chain's CDR3 is CASRFAGPNQPQHF. The CDR3 DNA sequence: TGTGCCAGCCGATTCGCGGGCCCCAATCAGCCCCAGCATTTT.